The clone carrying this TCR beta chain was recorded many times. Its antigen is as yet unknown. Constant-segment-primed 5'RACE gave TCR alpha and TCR beta cDNA libraries with sample barcodes and UMIs. Using its own MiXCR run on the 5' RACE reads, TCRdb lists one record per CDR3 protein. The top ten clones hold approximately 25% of a sample with 250,000 to 300,000 distinct CDR3 sequences, roughly 17% of them seen once. The V and J ends lost 0 bases and 6 bases respectively, with 11 bases between them. The CDR3 length is 14 residues. The data belong to a study of T-cell memory formation after mild COVID-19. Study findings and constraints: Pre-infection memory already had some responding clones, implying cross-reactive memory joined. Mainly CM and EM harbored the contracting CD4+ clones; mainly EMRA harbored the CD8+ ones.

The origin of this receptor is a man aged 18 to 30 who had mild COVID-19 (a few samples of this study predate the infection). Cell type and time point are not known. The V call is TRBV12-3 or TRBV12-4, the J call TRBJ1-2; no reliable D call. Sequenced material: PBMCs or a T cell subset sorted from them (not recorded which). The CDR3 reads CASSLAHVPDGYTF. For the CDR3, the DNA is TGTGCCAGCAGTTTAGCGCATGTCCCGGATGGCTACACCTTC.